The sequence of this T cell receptor beta chain was determined in a study of memory CD4+ T cells and cytomegalovirus serostatus. Whole-study findings and limits: CMV serostatus prediction reached median AUC 0.95, or 0.91 with US-trained model. CD4+ memory repertoires contained about 40% of the 164 reported CMV TCRbeta sequences.

Of note for this clone: Antigen specificity is unknown.

Single viable CD3+CD4+CD8-CD45RO+ cells were sorted as the memory CD4+ T cells. Sequenced by immunoSEQ multiplex PCR; TCRdb stores in-frame clones only, minus some. In the table there are about 82,000 clones, 80% of which are singletons. Sequencing was carried out using memory CD4+ T cells from blood. This clonotype originated in an adult in good health and CMV-seronegative.

The CDR3 reads CAISEGAARMTDTQYF. CDR3 coding DNA: TGTGCCATCAGTGAGGGAGCGGCCCGGATGACAGATACGCAGTATTTT. The V call is TRBV10-3, the J call TRBJ2-3; the D gene is possibly TRBD2 (5 bases). V lost 2 bases and J lost 3, with 15 bases in between. Germline V gives CDR1 ENHRY, CDR2 SYGVKD. The CDR3 extends over 16 amino acids.